The 9 T cell receptor beta chains presented below share a single source sample, sequenced in a study of CD8 T cells in ankylosing spondylitis. Findings and caveats of the study: A motif in TCR beta, a set of eight highly homologous variants, appeared characteristic of ankylosing spondylitis blood.

Using its own MiXCR run on the 5' RACE reads, TCRdb lists one record per CDR3 protein. The table shows about 220,000 distinct CDR3 sequences, with roughly 6.6% occurring only once. These TCRs' antigens remain unknown. Specimen: blood, either unsorted or a sorted T cell fraction (not recorded which). These receptor sequences come from a male donor with ankylosing spondylitis.

This clonotype was counted ten times or more. The chain joins TRBV7-9 to TRBJ2-1; 8 bases fit TRBD2. Germline values: CDR1 SEHNR, CDR2 FQNEAQ (reference sequence). Trimming removed 5 bases from V and 5 bases from J; junction bases left unmatched: 11. The CDR3 sequence is 16 residues long. The CDR3 nucleotides are TGTGCCAGCAGCCCAAGGGGACTAGTGGCCCACAATGAGCAGTTCTTC. Its translation is CASSPRGLVAHNEQFF.

This clonotype has a count of ten or more. This chain links TRBV6-5 with TRBJ2-3; 8 bases are a match to TRBD1. Germline trimming cut 6 bases from V and 0 bases from J; bases unmatched to any gene: 8. CDR1 is MNHEY and CDR2 is SVGAGI in the germline V gene. The CDR3 consists of 16 residues. The CDR3 loop reads CASSRDRGFSTDTQYF. The CDR3 region has the DNA TGTGCCAGCAGCCGCGACAGGGGATTTAGCACAGATACGCAGTATTTT.

This clonotype was found many times. The chain recombines TRBV7-9 with TRBJ1-1; D not certain. Trimming removed 4 bases at V and 1 base at J, with 10 bases between. This CDR3 region has 14 residues. Germline V CDR1 and CDR2: SEHNR, FQNEAQ (reference sequence). The CDR3: CASSWTGSNTEAFF. In DNA, the CDR3 is TGTGCCAGCAGCTGGACTGGATCGAACACTGAAGCTTTCTTT. Supplemented by reference TRBV7-9 and TRBJ1-1, the full variable domain reads DTGVSQNPRHKITKRGQNVTFRCDPISEHNRLYWYRQTLGQGPEFLTYFQNEAQLEKSRLLSDRFSAERPKGSFSTLEIQRTEQGDSAMYLCASSWTGSNTEAFFGQGTRLTVV.

This clonotype showed up many times. The chain couples TRBV5-1 to TRBJ2-1; TRBD2 agrees at 15 bases. Germline V gives CDR1 SGHRS, CDR2 YFSETQ. Germline trimming cut 7 bases from V and 8 bases from J; bases unmatched to any gene: 4. The CDR3 extends over 14 amino acids. CDR3 region: CASYGTSGRYEQFF. As DNA, the CDR3 is TGCGCCAGCTATGGGACTAGCGGGAGGTATGAGCAGTTCTTC.

This clonotype was found many times. The chain is built from TRBV14 and TRBJ2-1; no definite D call. CDR3 size: 15 residues. V was trimmed by 1 base and J by 0 bases, leaving 7 bases between them. Germline V gene sequence: CDR1 SGHDN, CDR2 FVKESK. The CDR3 spells CASSQVTFSYNEQFF. CDR3 coding DNA: TGTGCCAGCAGCCAAGTGACGTTCTCCTACAATGAGCAGTTCTTC.

This clonotype was counted ten times or more. V usage is TRBV29-1 and J usage is TRBJ2-7, with a possible D match to TRBD1 (6 bases). The V end was cut by 0 bases, the J end by 3 bases, with 15 bases between. This CDR3 comprises 15 residues. The germline V gene encodes CDR1 SQVTM and CDR2 ANQGSEA. This CDR3 reads CSVEEQTGTIYEQYF. The CDR3 DNA reads as TGCAGCGTTGAAGAACAAACCGGGACAATCTACGAGCAGTACTTC.

This clonotype was observed at least ten times. The chain joins TRBV12-3 or TRBV12-4 to TRBJ2-1, with 10 bases matching TRBD2. V shed 9 bases and J 6 bases; nucleotides not matched to a gene: 5. This CDR3 region has 13 residues. CDR3 nucleotides: TGTGCCAGTAAGCGGGAGGGCTCCAATGAGCAGTTCTTC. Encoded protein: CASKREGSNEQFF.

This clonotype occurred many times. This rearrangement joins TRBV27 to TRBJ2-3, with 9 bases aligning to TRBD1. V shed 7 bases, J shed 4 bases, and the junction held 9 bases outside the gene matches. The V gene's germline CDR1 is MNHEY and CDR2 SMNVEV (reference sequence). This CDR3 contains 15 residues. The CDR3 coding sequence is TGTGCCAGCACGAGCGGACAGGGGAGTGCAGATACGCAGTATTTT. It translates to CASTSGQGSADTQYF.

This clonotype was counted at least ten times. The chain combines TRBV4-3 with TRBJ2-1; 8 bases are shared with TRBD2. J gave up 0 bases and V 3 bases, and 7 bases lay outside the gene matches. The CDR3 extends over 17 amino acids. In germline, CDR1 is LGHNA, CDR2 YSLEER. CDR3 DNA sequence: TGCGCCAGCAGCCAGGCCCACAGCGGGAGCTCCTACAATGAGCAGTTCTTC. Translation: CASSQAHSGSSYNEQFF.